This entry concerns a single TCR beta chain. Its antigen is still unknown. The source of the sample is a study of T cells after yellow fever vaccination. Across the whole study: Fractions with few cells were prepared using SMART-Seq v4 Ultra Low Input.

The study's findings and limits: Subsequent to the booster, the majority of primary-vaccination clones reappeared (around 96% CD4, approximately 90% CD8). Though it reached lower strength, the secondary response hit its peak faster, day 5 versus 15.

There are 12 residues in the CDR3. Germline loops: CDR1 SGHRS, CDR2 YFSETQ. V was cut by 2 bases and J by 1 base, with 3 bases left in between. UMIs and a universal primer site were added when TCR cDNA was made by 5'RACE template switching. Via MiXCR, TCRdb re-called the 5' RACE reads, giving one row per CDR3 protein. Here the sample spans fewer than 650,000 distinct CDR3 sequences, 21% being singletons. This TCR was recovered from a man younger than 35 who received the YFV17D yellow fever vaccine. Sequencing was performed on PBMCs, taken around 3 weeks after the first yellow fever vaccination. The rearrangement joins TRBV5-1 to TRBJ1-1; D not resolved. This CDR3 reads CASSFTNTEAFF. For the CDR3, the DNA is TGCGCCAGCAGCTTCACGAACACTGAAGCTTTCTTT.